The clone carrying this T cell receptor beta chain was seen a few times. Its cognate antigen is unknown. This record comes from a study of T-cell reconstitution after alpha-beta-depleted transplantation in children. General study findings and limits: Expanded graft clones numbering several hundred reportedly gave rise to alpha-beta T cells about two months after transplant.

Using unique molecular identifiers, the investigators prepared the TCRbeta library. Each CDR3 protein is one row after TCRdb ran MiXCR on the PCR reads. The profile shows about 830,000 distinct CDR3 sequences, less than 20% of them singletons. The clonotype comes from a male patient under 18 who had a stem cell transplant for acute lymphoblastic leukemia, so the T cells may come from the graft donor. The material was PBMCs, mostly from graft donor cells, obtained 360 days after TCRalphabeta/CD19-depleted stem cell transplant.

The CDR3 region has the DNA TGCAGTGCTAGAGATCGACTTGATCCCACAGATACGCAGTATTTT. Translation gives CSARDRLDPTDTQYF. The V call is TRBV20-1, the J call TRBJ2-3; no firm D call. This CDR3 is built from 15 residues. The V end was cut by 0 bases, the J end by 2 bases, with 12 bases between. Germline values: CDR1 DFQATT, CDR2 SNEGSKA (reference sequence).